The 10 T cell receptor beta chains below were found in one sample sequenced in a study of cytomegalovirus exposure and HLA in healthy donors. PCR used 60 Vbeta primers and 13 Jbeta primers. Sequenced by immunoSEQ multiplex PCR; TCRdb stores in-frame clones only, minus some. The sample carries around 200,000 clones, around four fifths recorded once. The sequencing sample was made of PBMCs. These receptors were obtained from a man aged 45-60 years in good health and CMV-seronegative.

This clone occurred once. Here the CDR3 reads CASSLLAAPNNEQFF. As DNA, the CDR3 is TGTGCCAGCAGCTTACTAGCGGCCCCGAACAATGAGCAGTTCTTC. The J gene is TRBJ2-1, the V gene TRBV7-2; TRBD2 agrees at 7 bases. Per the germline V gene, CDR1 is SGHTA and CDR2 is FQGNSA. The junction had 6 bases not matched to a gene; V was cut back by 2 bases and J by 5 bases. The CDR3 sequence is 15 residues long.

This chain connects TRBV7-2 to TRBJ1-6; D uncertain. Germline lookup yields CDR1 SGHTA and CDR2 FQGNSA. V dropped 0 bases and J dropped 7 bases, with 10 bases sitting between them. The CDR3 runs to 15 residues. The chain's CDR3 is CASSLAPRSNSPLHF. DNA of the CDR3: TGTGCCAGCAGCTTAGCGCCCCGGTCGAATTCACCCCTCCACTTT.

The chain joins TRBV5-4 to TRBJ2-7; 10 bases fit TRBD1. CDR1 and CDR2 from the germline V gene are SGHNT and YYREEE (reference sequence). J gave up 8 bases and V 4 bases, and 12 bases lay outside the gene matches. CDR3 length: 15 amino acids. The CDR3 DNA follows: TGTGCCAGCAGCCAACGCGGGACAGGGGATTTCAAGCAGTACTTC. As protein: CASSQRGTGDFKQYF. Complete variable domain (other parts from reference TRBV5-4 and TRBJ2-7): ETGVTQSPTHLIKTRGQQVTLRCSSQSGHNTVSWYQQALGQGPQFIFQYYREEENGRGNFPPRFSGLQFPNYSSELNVNALELDDSALYLCASSQRGTGDFKQYFGPGTRLTVT.

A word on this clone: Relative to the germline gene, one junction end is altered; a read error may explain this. The CDR3 loop reads CATSRGEFAGELFF. The CDR3 coding sequence is TGTGCCACTAGTCGGGGGGAGTTCGCCGGGGAGCTGTTTTTT. The gene calls are TRBV19 and TRBJ2-2; 7 bases fit TRBD2. The CDR3 loop spans 14 amino acids. Germline V lookup: CDR1 LNHDA, CDR2 SQIVND (reference sequence).

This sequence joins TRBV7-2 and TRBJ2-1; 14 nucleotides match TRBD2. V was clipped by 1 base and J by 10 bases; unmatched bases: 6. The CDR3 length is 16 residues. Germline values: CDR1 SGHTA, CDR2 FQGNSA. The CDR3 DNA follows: TGTGCCAGCAGCTTAGGTGGGACTAGCGGGAGCGGCGAGCAGTTCTTC. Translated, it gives CASSLGGTSGSGEQFF.

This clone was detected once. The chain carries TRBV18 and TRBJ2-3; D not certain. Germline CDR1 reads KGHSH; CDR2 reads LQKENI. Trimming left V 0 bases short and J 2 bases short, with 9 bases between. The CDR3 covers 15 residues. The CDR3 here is CASSPPVASTDTQYF. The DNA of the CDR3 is TGTGCCAGCTCACCACCAGTAGCTTCCACAGATACGCAGTATTTT.

The CDR3, as DNA: TGTGCCAGCTCACTTCAAGACAGGGGGCTAGAGACCCAGTACTTC. This codes for CASSLQDRGLETQYF. The gene calls are TRBV18 and TRBJ2-5, with 10 bases identical to TRBD1. CDR1 KGHSH and CDR2 LQKENI come from the germline V gene. This CDR3 is 15 amino acids long. V was clipped by 4 bases and J by 4 bases; unmatched bases: 6. Together with reference TRBV18 and TRBJ2-5, the CDR3 gives the full variable domain: NAGVMQNPRHLVRRRGQEARLRCSPMKGHSHVYWYRQLPEEGLKFMVYLQKENIIDESGMPKERFSAEFPKEGPSILRIQQVVRGDSAAYFCASSLQDRGLETQYFGPGTRLLVL.

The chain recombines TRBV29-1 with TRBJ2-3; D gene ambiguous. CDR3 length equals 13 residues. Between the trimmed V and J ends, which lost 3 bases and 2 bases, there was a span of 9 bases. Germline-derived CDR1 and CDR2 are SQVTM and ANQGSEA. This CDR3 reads CSVDSSYTDTQYF. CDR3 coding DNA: TGCAGCGTTGATAGCAGTTACACAGATACGCAGTATTTT.

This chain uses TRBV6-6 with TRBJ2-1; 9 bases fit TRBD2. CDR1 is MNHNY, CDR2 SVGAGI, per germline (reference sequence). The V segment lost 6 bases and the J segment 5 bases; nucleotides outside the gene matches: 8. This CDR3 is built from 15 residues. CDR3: CASSRSGSQNNEQFF. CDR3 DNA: TGTGCCAGCAGCCGTAGCGGGAGTCAGAACAATGAGCAGTTCTTC.

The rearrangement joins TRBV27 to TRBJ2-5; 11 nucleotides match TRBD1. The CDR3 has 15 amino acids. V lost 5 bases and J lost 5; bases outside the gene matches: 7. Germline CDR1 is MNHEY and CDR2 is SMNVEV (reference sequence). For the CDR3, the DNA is TGTGCCAGCAGTACCCGGGACAGGGGGGTGGAGACCCAGTACTTC. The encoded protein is CASSTRDRGVETQYF.